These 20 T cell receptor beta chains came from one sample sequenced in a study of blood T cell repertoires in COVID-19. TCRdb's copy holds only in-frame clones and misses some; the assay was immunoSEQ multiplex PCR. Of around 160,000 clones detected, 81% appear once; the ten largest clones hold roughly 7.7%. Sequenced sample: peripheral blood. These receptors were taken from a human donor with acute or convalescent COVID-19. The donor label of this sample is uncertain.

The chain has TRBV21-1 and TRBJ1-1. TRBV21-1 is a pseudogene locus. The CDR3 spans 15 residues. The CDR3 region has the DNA TGTGCCAGCAGCTCGGGAGGGGGTTGGGTCACTGAAGCTTTCTTT. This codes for CASSSGGGWVTEAFF.

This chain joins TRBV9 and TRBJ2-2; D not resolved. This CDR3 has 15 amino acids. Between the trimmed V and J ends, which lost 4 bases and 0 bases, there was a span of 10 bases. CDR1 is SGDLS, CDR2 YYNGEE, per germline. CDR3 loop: CASSLVFSNTGELFF. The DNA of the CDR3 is TGTGCCAGCAGCCTTGTTTTTTCGAACACCGGGGAGCTGTTTTTT. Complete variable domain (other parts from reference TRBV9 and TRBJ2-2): DSGVTQTPKHLITATGQRVTLRCSPRSGDLSVYWYQQSLDQGLQFLIQYYNGEERAKGNILERFSAQQFPDLHSELNLSSLELGDSALYFCASSLVFSNTGELFFGEGSRLTVL.

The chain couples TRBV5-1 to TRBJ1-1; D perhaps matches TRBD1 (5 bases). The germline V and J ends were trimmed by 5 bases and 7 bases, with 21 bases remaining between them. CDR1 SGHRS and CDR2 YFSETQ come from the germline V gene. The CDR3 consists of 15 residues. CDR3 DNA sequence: TGCGCCAGCAGTCCCGGGGGGATGGGGTCGGATGAAGCTTTCTTT. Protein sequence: CASSPGGMGSDEAFF.

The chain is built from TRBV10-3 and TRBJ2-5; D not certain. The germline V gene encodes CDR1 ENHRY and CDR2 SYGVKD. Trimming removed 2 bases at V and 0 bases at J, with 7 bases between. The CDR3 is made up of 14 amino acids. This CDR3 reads CAISENTYQETQYF. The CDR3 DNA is TGTGCCATCAGTGAGAACACGTACCAAGAGACCCAGTACTTC.

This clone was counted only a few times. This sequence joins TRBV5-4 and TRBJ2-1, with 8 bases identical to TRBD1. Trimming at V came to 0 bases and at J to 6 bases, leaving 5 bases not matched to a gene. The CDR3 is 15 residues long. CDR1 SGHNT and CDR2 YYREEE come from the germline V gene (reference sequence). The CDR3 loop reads CASSLETGVVNEQFF. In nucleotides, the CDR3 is TGTGCCAGCAGCTTGGAGACAGGGGTGGTCAATGAGCAGTTCTTC.

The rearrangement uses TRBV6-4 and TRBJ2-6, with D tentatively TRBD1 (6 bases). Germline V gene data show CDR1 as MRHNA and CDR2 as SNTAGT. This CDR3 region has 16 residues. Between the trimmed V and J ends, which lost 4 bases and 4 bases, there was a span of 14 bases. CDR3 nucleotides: TGTGCCAGCAGTGCCACAGGGTCTCGGGGGGCCAACGTCCTGACTTTC. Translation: CASSATGSRGANVLTF.

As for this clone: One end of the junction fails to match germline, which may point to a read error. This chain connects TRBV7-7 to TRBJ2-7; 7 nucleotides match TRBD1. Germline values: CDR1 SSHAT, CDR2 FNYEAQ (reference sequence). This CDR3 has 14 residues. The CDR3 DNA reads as TGTGCTAGCAGCTTAGGGGCAGGGGGCTACGAGCAGTACTTC. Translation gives CASSLGAGGYEQYF. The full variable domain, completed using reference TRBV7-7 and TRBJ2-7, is GAGVSQSPRYKVTKRGQDVTLRCDPISSHATLYWYQQALGQGPEFLTYFNYEAQPDKSGLPSDRFSAERPEGSISTLTIQRTEQRDSAMYRCASSLGAGGYEQYFGPGTRLTVT.

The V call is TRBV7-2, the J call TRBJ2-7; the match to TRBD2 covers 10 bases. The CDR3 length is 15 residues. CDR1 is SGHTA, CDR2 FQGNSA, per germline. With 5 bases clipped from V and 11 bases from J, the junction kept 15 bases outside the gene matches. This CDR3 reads CASSLGSGGADVKYV. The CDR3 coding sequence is TGTGCCAGCAGCCTAGGGAGCGGGGGGGCCGACGTGAAGTACGTC.

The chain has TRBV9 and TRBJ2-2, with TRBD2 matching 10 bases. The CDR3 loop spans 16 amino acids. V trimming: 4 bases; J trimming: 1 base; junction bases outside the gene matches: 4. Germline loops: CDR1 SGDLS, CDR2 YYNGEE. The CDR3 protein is CASSFSGGRNTGELFF. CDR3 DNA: TGTGCCAGCAGCTTTAGCGGGGGGAGGAACACCGGGGAGCTGTTTTTT.

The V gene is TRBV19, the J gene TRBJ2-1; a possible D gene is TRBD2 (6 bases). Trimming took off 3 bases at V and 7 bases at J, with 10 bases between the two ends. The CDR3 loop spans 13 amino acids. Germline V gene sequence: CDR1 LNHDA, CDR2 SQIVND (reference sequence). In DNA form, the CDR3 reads TGTGCCAGTAGTATCAGGGACTGGAATGAGCAGTTCTTC. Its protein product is CASSIRDWNEQFF.

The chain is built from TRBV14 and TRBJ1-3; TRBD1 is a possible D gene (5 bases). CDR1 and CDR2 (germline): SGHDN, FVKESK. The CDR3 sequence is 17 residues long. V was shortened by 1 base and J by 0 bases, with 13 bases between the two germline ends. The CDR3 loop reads CASSQVRGIHSGNTIYF. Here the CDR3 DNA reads TGTGCCAGCAGCCAAGTAAGGGGCATCCACTCTGGAAACACCATATATTTT.

The CDR3 DNA is TGTGCCAGCAGCTTGACAGGGGATATTGAAGCTTTCTTT. Encoded protein: CASSLTGDIEAFF. This chain joins TRBV5-4 and TRBJ1-1, with 7 bases aligning to TRBD1. The germline gives CDR1 SGHNT, CDR2 YYREEE (reference sequence). The CDR3 totals 13 residues. J was trimmed by 7 bases and V by 1 base; bases with no gene match: 4. Using reference TRBV5-4 and TRBJ1-1 for the parts outside the CDR3, the full variable domain is ETGVTQSPTHLIKTRGQQVTLRCSSQSGHNTVSWYQQALGQGPQFIFQYYREEENGRGNFPPRFSGLQFPNYSSELNVNALELDDSALYLCASSLTGDIEAFFGQGTRLTVV.

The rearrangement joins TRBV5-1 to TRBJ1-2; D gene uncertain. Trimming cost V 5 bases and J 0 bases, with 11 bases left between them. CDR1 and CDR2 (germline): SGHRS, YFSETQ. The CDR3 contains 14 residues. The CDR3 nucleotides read TGCGCCAGCAGTGCAGTTACCTCTAACTATGGCTACACCTTC. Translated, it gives CASSAVTSNYGYTF.

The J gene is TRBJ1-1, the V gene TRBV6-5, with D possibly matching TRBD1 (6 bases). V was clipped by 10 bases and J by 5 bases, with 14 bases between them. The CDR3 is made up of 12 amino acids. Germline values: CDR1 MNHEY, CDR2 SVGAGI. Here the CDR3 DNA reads TGTGCCATGAAAGGACAGTTTACTGAAGCTTTCTTT. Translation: CAMKGQFTEAFF.

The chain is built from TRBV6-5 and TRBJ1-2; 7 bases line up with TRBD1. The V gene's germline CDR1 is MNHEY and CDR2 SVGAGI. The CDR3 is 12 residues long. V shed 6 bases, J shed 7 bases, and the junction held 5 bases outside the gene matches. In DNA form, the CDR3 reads TGTGCCAGCAGGAACAGGGGTTTTGGCTACACCTTC. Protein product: CASRNRGFGYTF.

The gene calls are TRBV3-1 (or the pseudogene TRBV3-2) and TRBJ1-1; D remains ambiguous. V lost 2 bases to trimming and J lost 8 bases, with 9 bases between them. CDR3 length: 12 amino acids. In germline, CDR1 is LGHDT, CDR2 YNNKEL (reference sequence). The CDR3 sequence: CASSQNGIEAFF. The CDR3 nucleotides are TGTGCCAGCAGCCAAAACGGGATCGAAGCTTTCTTT.

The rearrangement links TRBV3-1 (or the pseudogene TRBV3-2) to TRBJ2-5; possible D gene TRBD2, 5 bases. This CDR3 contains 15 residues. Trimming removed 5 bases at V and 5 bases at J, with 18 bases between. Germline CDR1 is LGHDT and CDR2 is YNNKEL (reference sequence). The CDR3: CASSSPEGLGETQYF. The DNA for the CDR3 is TGTGCCAGCAGCTCCCCCGAGGGATTGGGGGAGACCCAGTACTTC.

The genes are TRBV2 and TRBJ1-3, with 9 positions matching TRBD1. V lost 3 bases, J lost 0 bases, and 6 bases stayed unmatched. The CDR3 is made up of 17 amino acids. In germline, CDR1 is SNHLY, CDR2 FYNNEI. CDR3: CASSDGQGPSSGNTIYF. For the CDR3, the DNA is TGTGCCAGCAGTGATGGACAGGGGCCGAGCTCTGGAAACACCATATATTTT.

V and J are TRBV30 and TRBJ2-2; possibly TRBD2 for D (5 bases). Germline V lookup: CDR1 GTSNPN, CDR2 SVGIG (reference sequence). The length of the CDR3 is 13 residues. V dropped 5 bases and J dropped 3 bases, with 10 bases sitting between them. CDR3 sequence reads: CAWSGGDTGELFF. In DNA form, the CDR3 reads TGTGCCTGGTCAGGAGGCGACACCGGGGAGCTGTTTTTT.

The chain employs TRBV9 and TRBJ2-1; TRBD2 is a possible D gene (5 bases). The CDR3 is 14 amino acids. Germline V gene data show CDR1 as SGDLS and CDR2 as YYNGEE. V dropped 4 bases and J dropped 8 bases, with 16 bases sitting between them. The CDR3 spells CASSLAGGSDEQFF. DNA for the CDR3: TGTGCCAGCAGCCTTGCAGGTGGGAGCGATGAGCAGTTCTTC. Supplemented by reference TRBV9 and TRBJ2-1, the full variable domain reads DSGVTQTPKHLITATGQRVTLRCSPRSGDLSVYWYQQSLDQGLQFLIQYYNGEERAKGNILERFSAQQFPDLHSELNLSSLELGDSALYFCASSLAGGSDEQFFGPGTRLTVL.